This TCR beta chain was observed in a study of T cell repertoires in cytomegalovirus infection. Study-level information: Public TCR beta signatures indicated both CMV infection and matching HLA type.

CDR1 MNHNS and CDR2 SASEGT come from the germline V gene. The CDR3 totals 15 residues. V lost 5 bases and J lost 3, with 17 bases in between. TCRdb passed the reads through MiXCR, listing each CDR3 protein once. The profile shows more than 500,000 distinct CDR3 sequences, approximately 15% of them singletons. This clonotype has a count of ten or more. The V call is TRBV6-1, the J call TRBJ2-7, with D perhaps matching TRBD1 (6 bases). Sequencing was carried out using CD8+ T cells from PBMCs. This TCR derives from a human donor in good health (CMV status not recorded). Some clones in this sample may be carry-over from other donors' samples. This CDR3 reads CASSLTTGTGYEQYF. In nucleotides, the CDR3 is TGTGCCAGCAGTCTTACTACAGGGACCGGCTACGAGCAGTACTTC.